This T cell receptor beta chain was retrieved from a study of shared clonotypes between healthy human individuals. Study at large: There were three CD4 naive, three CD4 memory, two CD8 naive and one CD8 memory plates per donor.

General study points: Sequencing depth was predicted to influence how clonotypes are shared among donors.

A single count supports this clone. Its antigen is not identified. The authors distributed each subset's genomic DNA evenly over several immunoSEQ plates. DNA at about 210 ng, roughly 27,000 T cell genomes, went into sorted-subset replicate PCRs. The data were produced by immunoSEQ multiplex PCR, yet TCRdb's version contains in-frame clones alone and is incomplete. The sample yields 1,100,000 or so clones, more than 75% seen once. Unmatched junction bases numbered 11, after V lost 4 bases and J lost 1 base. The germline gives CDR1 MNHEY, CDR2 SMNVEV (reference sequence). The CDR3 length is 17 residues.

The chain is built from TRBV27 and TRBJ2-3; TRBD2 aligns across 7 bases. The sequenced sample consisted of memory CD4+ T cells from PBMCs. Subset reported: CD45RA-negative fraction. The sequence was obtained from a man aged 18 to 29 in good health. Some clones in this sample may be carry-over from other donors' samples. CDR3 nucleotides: TGTGCCAGCAGTTATCTCCCCCCAGGGAGGGGCACAGATACGCAGTATTTT. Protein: CASSYLPPGRGTDTQYF.